This T cell receptor beta chain was captured by sequencing in a study of shared clonotypes between healthy human individuals. Sequenced by immunoSEQ multiplex PCR; TCRdb stores in-frame clones only, minus some. The sample shows 2 million to 2.5 million clones, 95% of them seen only once. Trimming took off 2 bases at V and 0 bases at J, with 8 bases between the two ends. CDR1 is MDHEN, CDR2 SYDVKM, per germline. The CDR3 contains 15 residues. What was sequenced was naive CD4+ T cells sorted from blood. The subset denotes: CD45RA+ positively selected. This TCR came from a man aged 18 to 35 in good health. The rearrangement uses TRBV28 and TRBJ1-3, with D unresolved. In nucleotides, the CDR3 is TGTGCCAGCAGTTTACCGGGAGACTCTGGAAACACCATATATTTT. Translated, it gives CASSLPGDSGNTIYF.